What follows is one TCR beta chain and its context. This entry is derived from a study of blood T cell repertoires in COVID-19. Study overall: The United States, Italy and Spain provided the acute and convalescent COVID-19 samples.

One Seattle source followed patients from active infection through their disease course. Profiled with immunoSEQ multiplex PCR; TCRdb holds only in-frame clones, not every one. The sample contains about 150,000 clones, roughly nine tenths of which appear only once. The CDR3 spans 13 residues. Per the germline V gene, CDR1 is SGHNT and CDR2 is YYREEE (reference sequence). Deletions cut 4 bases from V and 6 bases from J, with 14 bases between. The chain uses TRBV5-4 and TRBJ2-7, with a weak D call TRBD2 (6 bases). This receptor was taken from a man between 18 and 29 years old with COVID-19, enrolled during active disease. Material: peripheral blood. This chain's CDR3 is CASSTGLGGEQYF. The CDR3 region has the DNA TGTGCCAGCAGCACGGGACTGGGGGGCGAGCAGTACTTC.